This TCR beta chain came from a study of T cell responses to AZD1222 COVID-19 vaccine. Findings and limits, study-wide: It should be noted that donors were predominantly white British and more often female, and clonal diversity was possibly underestimated. At baseline, just a handful of AZD1222 recipients tested seropositive. Nearly half of the spike-specific TCRs reportedly recognize variant regions that carry no mutations. Researchers report vaccine-associated CD4 TCRs spanning spike, with dominance at 160-218 and 743-854.

The protocol was immunoSEQ multiplex PCR, while the TCRdb copy is restricted to in-frame clones and leaves out a portion. The sample has some 80,000 clones, 88% seen once. Germline V lookup: CDR1 KGHSH, CDR2 LQKENI. V shed 3 bases and J 0 bases; nucleotides not matched to a gene: 12. The CDR3 covers 18 residues. Turning to this clone: Its target is unknown.

The origin of this receptor is an adult in good health. The sample here was peripheral blood, taken on day 0 of MenACWY control vaccination. This rearrangement joins TRBV18 to TRBJ1-1; 8 bases line up with TRBD1. The CDR3 sequence is CASSPFTGGTNMNTEAFF. The CDR3, as DNA: TGTGCCAGCTCACCGTTTACAGGGGGGACTAACATGAACACTGAAGCTTTCTTT.